A selection of T cell receptor beta chains follows, all from one sample in a study of T cell responses to AZD1222 COVID-19 vaccine. Data came from immunoSEQ multiplex PCR; TCRdb stores just in-frame clones and leaves some out. The table includes about 150,000 clones, about 90% detected once. Sequenced material: peripheral blood, taken 28 days after the second AZD1222 dose. These receptors all come from an adult who received the AZD1222 COVID-19 vaccine. The CDR3 runs from the conserved cysteine through the conserved F or W. D genes are given only for firm matches. For some rows the clone size is stated as once, few or many, or as a class when expanded; others skip it.

V	D	J	size	DNA	CDR3
TRBV7-3	NA	TRBJ2-1	NA	TGTGCCAGCAGTTCTATAGCGGCCGGGGGTGCGAGCAATGAGCAGTTCTTC	CASSSIAAGGASNEQFF
TRBV18	NA	TRBJ1-5	NA	TGTGCCAGCTCACCGACAGCATCGGAACAGCCCCAGCATTTT	CASSPTASEQPQHF
TRBV7-3	NA	TRBJ2-1	NA	TGTGCCAGCAGCTTATGGGACCTCAGCTCCTACAATGAGCAGTTCTTC	CASSLWDLSSYNEQFF
TRBV7-8	TRBD2	TRBJ2-2	once	TGTGCCAGCAGCTTAGTTTTGCGGACTAGCGGGAACGGCGGGGAGCTGTTTTTT	CASSLVLRTSGNGGELFF
TRBV23-1	NA	TRBJ2-7	NA	TGCGCCAGCAGTCAATTTCCATATGTGGCAGCAACACGTCACGAGCAGTACTTC	CASSQFPYVAATRHEQYF
TRBV3-1/TRBV3-2	NA	TRBJ2-4	NA	TGTGCCAGCAGGATGGGAAACATTCAGTACTTC	CASRMGNIQYF
TRBV15	NA	TRBJ2-1	NA	TGTGCCACCAGCAGAGTAAATAACTTCCCCCGCTCTGAGCAGTTCTTC	CATSRVNNFPRSEQFF
TRBV7-8	TRBD1	TRBJ1-4	NA	TGTGCCAGCAGCGCGACAGGGGGATATGAAAAACTGTTTTTT	CASSATGGYEKLFF
TRBV3-1/TRBV3-2	TRBD2	TRBJ2-7	NA	TGTGCCAGCAGTCGTACTAGCGGGGCCCCCTACGAGCAGTACTTC	CASSRTSGAPYEQYF
TRBV29-1	NA	TRBJ1-1	NA	TGCAGCGTTGGTTTAATGTGGACTGAAGCTTTCTTT	CSVGLMWTEAFF
TRBV2	NA	TRBJ1-5	NA	TGTGCCAGCAGTGAAGCGCGGAGTCACTTGGGCAATCAGCCCCAGCATTTT	CASSEARSHLGNQPQHF
TRBV27	NA	TRBJ1-1	NA	TGTGCCAGCAGTTCCACTCTATCTCCCTCGACACAGATGAACACTGAAGCTTTCTTT	CASSSTLSPSTQMNTEAFF
TRBV19	TRBD1	TRBJ1-1	NA	TGTGCCAGTAGTATCGGACAGGCTACCAACACTGAAGCTTTCTTT	CASSIGQATNTEAFF
TRBV4-3	NA	TRBJ1-5	NA	TGCGCCAGCAGCCAAGAGGAGGGCTCATATCAGCCCCAGCATTTT	CASSQEEGSYQPQHF
TRBV18	TRBD1	TRBJ2-1	NA	TGTGCCAGCTCACCACCGGGGACAGGAGGTATGCTCCAGTTCTTC	CASSPPGTGGMLQFF
TRBV2	NA	TRBJ1-2	many	TGTGCCAGCAGGGGGGTGGGCCTTGGGCCTTATGGCTACACCTTC	CASRGVGLGPYGYTF
TRBV30	NA	TRBJ2-7	NA	TGTGCCTGGAGTAAGGGGGAGTACGAGCAGTACTTC	CAWSKGEYEQYF
TRBV29-1	TRBD1	TRBJ1-4	NA	TGCAGCGTTAAAGGACAGGGAACTAATGAAAAACTGTTTTTT	CSVKGQGTNEKLFF
TRBV19	NA	TRBJ1-3	NA	TGTGCCAGCGCCCCGGGACAAATCTCTGGAAACACCATATATTTT	CASAPGQISGNTIYF
TRBV2	TRBD1	TRBJ1-2	NA	TGTGCCAGCAGAGGGGACAGGCCCTACTATGGCTACACCTTC	CASRGDRPYYGYTF
TRBV28	NA	TRBJ1-4	NA	TGTGCCAGCAGTTTATCTGCAGGGGATGAAAAACTGTTTTTT	CASSLSAGDEKLFF
TRBV7-9	NA	TRBJ2-2	NA	TGTGCCAGCAGCTTAGACCGGGGGTTAGCCGGGGAGCTGTTTTTT	CASSLDRGLAGELFF
TRBV7-2	NA	TRBJ2-1	NA	TGTGCCAGCAGCTTACGGCTTAGAGGGAATGAGCAGTTCTTC	CASSLRLRGNEQFF
TRBV3-1/TRBV3-2	NA	TRBJ2-7	NA	TGTGCCAGCAGCTTACAATCCTACGAGCAGTACTTC	CASSLQSYEQYF
TRBV30	TRBD2	TRBJ2-1	NA	TGTGCCTGGAACCAGGGACTAGCGGGGACAAAGTTCTTC	CAWNQGLAGTKFF
TRBV20-1	TRBD2	TRBJ2-1	NA	TGCAGTGCTAGTCACAGGGGGCAAGAATCTAGCGGGAGGCGGGATGAGCAGTTCTTC	CSASHRGQESSGRRDEQFF
TRBV3-1/TRBV3-2	NA	TRBJ2-2	NA	TGTGCCAGCAGCCTCGGACGGATCACCGGGGAGCTGTTTTTT	CASSLGRITGELFF
TRBV2	TRBD1	TRBJ2-3	NA	TGTGCCAGCAGTGTAGAAGGACAGGGAAGCACAGATACGCAGTATTTT	CASSVEGQGSTDTQYF
TRBV19	NA	TRBJ2-7	NA	TGTGCCAGTAGACCCACCGACCGGGGGCTAGCCAACGAGCAGTACTTC	CASRPTDRGLANEQYF
TRBV6-2/TRBV6-3	NA	TRBJ2-3	NA	TGTGCCAGCAGTTACATTCGGGCAGATACGCAGTATTTT	CASSYIRADTQYF
TRBV5-3	NA	TRBJ1-1	NA	TGTGCCAGAAGCCCTGGGGCAGACATGAACACTGAAGCTTTCTTT	CARSPGADMNTEAFF
TRBV3-1/TRBV3-2	TRBD1	TRBJ1-2	NA	TGTGCCAGCAGCCAGGAGAGTTTGACAGGGGCAAACTATGGCTACACCTTC	CASSQESLTGANYGYTF
TRBV2	TRBD1	TRBJ1-5	few	TGTGCCAGCAGTGAAACAGGGGACACCAATCAGCCCCAGCATTTT	CASSETGDTNQPQHF
TRBV10-3	NA	TRBJ2-1	NA	TGTGCCATCAGTGATCGGGCTAGCTACAATGAGCAGTTCTTC	CAISDRASYNEQFF
TRBV11-2	NA	TRBJ2-2	NA	TGTGCCAGCAGCCCGAACAGGGTTGCCGGGGAGCTGTTTTTT	CASSPNRVAGELFF
TRBV19	NA	TRBJ2-1	NA	TGTGCCAGTAGTATAGCTGTTAGCGGAAGATACAATGAGCAGTTCTTC	CASSIAVSGRYNEQFF
TRBV6-6	NA	TRBJ2-2	NA	TGTGCCAGCAGTTACTCCCCAACCGGGGAGCTGTTTTTT	CASSYSPTGELFF
TRBV11-2	TRBD1	TRBJ2-7	NA	TGTGCCAGCAGCTCAACAGGGGGCGAGGCCGAGCAGTACTTC	CASSSTGGEAEQYF
TRBV18	TRBD1	TRBJ2-5	once	TGTGCCAGCTCACCACTAAGGGGACAGGGGAGGACGACCCAGTACTTC	CASSPLRGQGRTTQYF
TRBV6-5	NA	TRBJ2-7	NA	TGTGCCAGCGGGGACACTTTAGGGTACGAGCAGTACTTC	CASGDTLGYEQYF
TRBV3-1/TRBV3-2	NA	TRBJ1-4	NA	TGTGCCAGCAGCTTCTACGCAACTAATGAAAAACTGTTTTTT	CASSFYATNEKLFF
TRBV7-2	NA	TRBJ1-5	NA	TGTGCCAGCAATTCACGGGTCAATCAGCCCCAGCATTTT	CASNSRVNQPQHF
TRBV5-6	NA	TRBJ2-3	few	TGTGCCAGCAGCTTGCGCGGGACTACAGATACGCAGTATTTT	CASSLRGTTDTQYF
TRBV7-9	NA	TRBJ2-3	NA	TGTGCCAGCAGCTTAGTGGCTAGGGTCAGGAGCACAGATACGCAGTATTTT	CASSLVARVRSTDTQYF
TRBV18	NA	TRBJ2-1	NA	TGTGCCAGCTCACCTGGGCGAGCCAATGAGCAGTTCTTC	CASSPGRANEQFF
TRBV29-1	TRBD2	TRBJ2-7	NA	TGCAGCGTTGCCGGGACTAGCGGATCCTACGAGCAGTACTTC	CSVAGTSGSYEQYF
TRBV28	NA	TRBJ2-1	NA	TGTGCCAGCACCCTCGGTGGCCGAAGCGAGCAGTTCTTC	CASTLGGRSEQFF
TRBV5-1	TRBD1	TRBJ1-1	NA	TGCGCCAGCAGCTTGGGACAGGGACTCACTGAAGCTTTCTTT	CASSLGQGLTEAFF
TRBV30	TRBD2	TRBJ2-5	NA	TGTGCCTGGAGTGGACTAGCGGGAGGGCCGTCTGAGACCCAGTACTTC	CAWSGLAGGPSETQYF
TRBV30	NA	TRBJ1-2	NA	TGTGCCTGGAGTTCGACCTATGGCTACACCTTC	CAWSSTYGYTF
TRBV2	NA	TRBJ1-5	few	TGTGCCAGCAGGGCCCGGTGGCGTCAGGCCCAGCATTTT	CASRARWRQAQHF
TRBV2	NA	TRBJ1-2	NA	TGTGCCAGCAGTGAAGAGGTGGACTATGGCTACACCTTC	CASSEEVDYGYTF
TRBV6-5	TRBD2	TRBJ2-7	NA	TGTGCCAGCAGTATGAGCGGGGGGTACGAGCAGTACTTC	CASSMSGGYEQYF
TRBV18	NA	TRBJ1-1	NA	TGTGCCAGCTCAGCAGAGGGGGATGTGGCTTTCTTT	CASSAEGDVAFF